These 20 T cell receptor beta chains came from one sample sequenced in a study of identical twins. TCRdb re-called the 5' RACE reads through MiXCR, storing one row per CDR3 protein. The sample lists some 660,000 distinct CDR3 sequences, 8.5% to 9% occurring once. This sample also appeared in a second study, on yellow fever vaccine responses in identical twins.

The sequenced sample was PBMCs. These receptors came from a young woman in good health.

This clonotype has just a few counts. Germline and junction disagree at one end, which may indicate a read error. This sequence joins TRBV6-1 and TRBJ2-1, with 9 bases identical to TRBD1. The CDR3 is 14 residues long. The germline CDR1 and CDR2 sequences are MNHNS and SASEGT. The CDR3 bases are TGTGCCAGCAGTGGAGGCGGACAGGGGAGTCCCGCAATCTTC. Residues: CASSGGGQGSPAIF.

The chain employs TRBV9 and TRBJ2-2; D is unresolved. V lost 0 bases and J 0 bases, leaving 9 bases between the germline ends. This CDR3 comprises 16 residues. Per the germline V gene, CDR1 is SGDLS and CDR2 is YYNGEE. The CDR3 DNA follows: TGTGCCAGCAGCGTAGGTCCCAGATCGAACACCGGGGAGCTGTTTTTT. Its translation is CASSVGPRSNTGELFF.

Many counts were recorded for this clonotype. The gene calls are TRBV2 and TRBJ1-5, with 7 nucleotides matching TRBD1. In germline, CDR1 is SNHLY, CDR2 FYNNEI. V lost 6 bases, J lost 4 bases, and 3 bases stayed unmatched. The CDR3 is made up of 13 amino acids. CDR3 residues: CASSGDSNQPQHF. The CDR3 DNA follows: TGTGCCAGCAGCGGGGACAGTAATCAGCCCCAGCATTTT.

The rearrangement uses TRBV4-2 and TRBJ2-5; 7 bases agree with TRBD1. Germline CDR1 and CDR2: LGHNA and YNFKEQ. V shed 3 bases, J shed 0 bases, and the junction held 1 base outside the gene matches. The CDR3 sequence is 14 residues long. CDR3 nucleotide sequence: TGTGCCAGCAGCCAGACAGGGTACCAAGAGACCCAGTACTTC. Its translation: CASSQTGYQETQYF.

This clonotype was seen a few times. The chain employs TRBV6-2 or TRBV6-3 and TRBJ2-5; D is ambiguous. With 7 bases removed from V and 5 bases from J, the gap between germline ends came to 11 bases. The length of the CDR3 is 12 residues. Germline CDR1 reads MNHEY; CDR2 reads SVGEGT. CDR3 protein: CASKAPAETQYF. In DNA, the CDR3 is TGTGCCAGCAAGGCGCCTGCGGAGACCCAGTACTTC.

In this sample, this clonotype turned up a few times. The V call is TRBV12-3 or TRBV12-4, the J call TRBJ1-1; unclear D gene. CDR3 size: 15 residues. Trimming left V 3 bases short and J 0 bases short, with 11 bases between. CDR3 DNA sequence: TGTGCCAGCAGTTTTTCCGACACTTTGAACACTGAAGCTTTCTTT. Translated: CASSFSDTLNTEAFF.

This clonotype was found a few times. The chain uses TRBV25-1 and TRBJ2-7, with 9 bases identical to TRBD1. Germline V CDR1 and CDR2: MGHDK, SYGVNS. This CDR3 is built from 16 residues. J was trimmed by 6 bases and V by 5 bases; bases with no gene match: 14. CDR3 nucleotide sequence: TGTGCCAGCAGTAAACTTCCGGGACAGGGATCTCGCGAGCAGTACTTC. The encoded protein is CASSKLPGQGSREQYF.

The chain joins TRBV6-2 or TRBV6-3 to TRBJ2-7; D may be TRBD1 (8 bases). CDR1 and CDR2 (germline): MNHEY, SVGEGT. Trimming took 6 bases from V and 4 from J, leaving 25 bases between them. CDR3 length equals 17 residues. The CDR3 coding sequence is TGTGCCAGCAGAAGGGGACAGGCCCTAGCGGCCAATTACGAGCAGTACTTC. Translated, it gives CASRRGQALAANYEQYF.

This clonotype was counted only a few times. The chain joins TRBV11-2 to TRBJ2-5; TRBD2 matches 13 bases. V lost 5 bases and J lost 5; bases outside the gene matches: 5. CDR3 length: 15 amino acids. CDR1 SGHAT and CDR2 FQNNGV come from the germline V gene. CDR3 region: CASSGGLAGYETQYF. The CDR3 nucleotides are TGTGCCAGCAGCGGGGGACTAGCGGGGTACGAGACCCAGTACTTC.

This clonotype was picked up many times. This chain links TRBV27 with TRBJ2-7; D gene uncertain. This CDR3 comprises 13 residues. V was shortened by 9 bases and J by 0 bases, with 12 bases between the two germline ends. CDR1 MNHEY and CDR2 SMNVEV come from the germline V gene (reference sequence). This CDR3 reads CASGIPHSYEQYF. CDR3 nucleotide sequence: TGTGCCAGTGGGATACCACACTCCTACGAGCAGTACTTC.

This clonotype has a count of ten or more. V is TRBV12-3 or TRBV12-4 and J is TRBJ1-4, with TRBD1 identical over 10 bases. This CDR3 spans 16 amino acids. With V trimmed by 6 bases and J by 2 bases, 6 bases remained unmatched. In DNA, the CDR3 is TGTGCCAGCAGACTCGGGACAGGGGCCACTAATGAAAAACTGTTTTTT. It specifies CASRLGTGATNEKLFF.

This clonotype was seen a few times. This chain uses TRBV7-2 with TRBJ1-5; 10 bases are a match to TRBD1. The CDR3 covers 15 residues. Germline trimming cut 4 bases from V and 1 base from J; bases unmatched to any gene: 1. In germline, CDR1 is SGHTA, CDR2 FQGNSA. As DNA, the CDR3 is TGTGCCAGCAGCTGGGACAGGGGAAGCAATCAGCCCCAGCATTTT. This sequence encodes CASSWDRGSNQPQHF.

In this sample, this clonotype turned up a few times. This chain links TRBV7-9 with TRBJ2-7; D remains ambiguous. CDR1 is SEHNR, CDR2 FQNEAQ, per germline (reference sequence). The CDR3 is made up of 15 amino acids. Trimming stripped 0 bases from V and 2 bases from J, with 11 bases between. CDR3 sequence: CASSLAMRPTYEQYF. CDR3 bases: TGTGCCAGCAGCTTAGCGATGAGACCAACCTACGAGCAGTACTTC.

This clonotype showed up many times. The chain links TRBV12-3 or TRBV12-4 to TRBJ1-1; no firm D call. V lost 3 bases, J lost 5 bases, and 13 bases lay in between. This CDR3 is built from 14 residues. The CDR3 DNA sequence: TGTGCCAGCAGTTTTTCGGGCGGACGGACTGAAGCTTTCTTT. Amino acid sequence: CASSFSGGRTEAFF.

This clonotype was found a few times. The gene calls are TRBV3-1 and TRBJ1-1; the D is unclear. The CDR3 length is 15 residues. With 1 base removed from V and 5 bases from J, the gap between germline ends came to 14 bases. Germline CDR1 and CDR2: LGHDT and YNNKEL (reference sequence). The CDR3 reads CASSQGSRLATEAFF. The CDR3 DNA sequence: TGTGCCAGCAGCCAAGGCTCGCGGCTAGCTACTGAAGCTTTCTTT.

This clonotype was observed a few times. The junction and the germline gene differ at one end; a read error may be behind it. The chain couples TRBV2 to TRBJ2-5; 8 bases are a match to TRBD2. The CDR3 totals 15 residues. Looked up from germline, CDR1 is SNHLY and CDR2 is FYNNEI. In DNA form, the CDR3 reads TGTGGCAGCAGCGGCCAACCTAGCGGGCAAGAGACCCAGTACTTC. Translation gives CGSSGQPSGQETQYF.

This clonotype turned up a few times. The chain is built from TRBV7-6 and TRBJ2-1; 8 bases match TRBD2. This CDR3 has 14 amino acids. Germline V gene lookup returns CDR1 SGHVS and CDR2 FNYEAQ. Germline trimming cut 0 bases from V and 10 bases from J; bases unmatched to any gene: 5. CDR3 in DNA: TGTGCCAGCAGCTTAGCAGCGGGGGAGGGGGAGCAGTTCTTC. It yields the protein CASSLAAGEGEQFF.

This clonotype was seen at least ten times. The V call is TRBV6-2 or TRBV6-3, the J call TRBJ2-2, with 7 bases lining up with TRBD2. The CDR3 consists of 19 residues. V was clipped by 6 bases and J by 5 bases; unmatched bases: 21. Germline CDR1 MNHEY, CDR2 SVGEGT. CDR3 nucleotide sequence: TGTGCCAGCAGCACCCCCTCCCCAGCGGGATTACGTGGGACCGGGGAGCTGTTTTTT. It encodes CASSTPSPAGLRGTGELFF.

The chain recombines TRBV20-1 with TRBJ2-1; 10 nucleotides align to TRBD2. The germline CDR1 and CDR2 sequences are DFQATT and SNEGSKA (reference sequence). Losses at the gene ends were 5 bases for V and 7 bases for J; bases not matched to a gene: 5. This CDR3 comprises 13 residues. For the CDR3, the DNA is TGCAGTGCTCCACAACTAGCGGGGAATGAGCAGTTCTTC. This encodes CSAPQLAGNEQFF.

The V gene is TRBV12-3 or TRBV12-4, the J gene TRBJ2-5, with TRBD2 identical over 9 bases. The CDR3 spans 16 residues. V gave up 4 bases and J gave up 5 bases; unmatched junction bases: 11. In DNA form, the CDR3 reads TGTGCCAGCAGTTCGGGACTAGCTGGGGGGCGGGAGACCCAGTACTTC. Its protein product is CASSSGLAGGRETQYF.